Listed below are T cell receptor beta chains from one sample, sequenced in a study of blood T cell repertoires in COVID-19. Assay: immunoSEQ multiplex PCR; the TCRdb copy retains only in-frame clones and omits some. The table shows 200,000 or so clones, with almost 85% occurring only once. The sample was peripheral blood. These receptors were taken from a human donor with acute or convalescent COVID-19. The donor label of this sample is uncertain. Each CDR3 is given with its conserved first and last residue. Each record gives: V gene, J gene, D gene, CDR3 protein, CDR3 DNA. D genes are given only for firm matches.

TRBV5-4	TRBJ2-7	TRBD2	CASSLAGGAASYEQYF	TGTGCCAGCAGCTTGGCCGGGGGGGCCGCTTCCTACGAGCAGTACTTC
TRBV3-1/TRBV3-2	TRBJ2-1	-	CASSQGVNEQFF	TGTGCCAGCAGCCAAGGAGTGAATGAGCAGTTCTTC
TRBV3-1/TRBV3-2	TRBJ2-7	-	CASSHPDRTYEQYF	TGTGCCAGCAGCCACCCGGACAGAACCTACGAGCAGTACTTC
TRBV12-3/TRBV12-4	TRBJ2-1	-	CASSLTPELRQFF	TGTGCCAGCAGTTTAACCCCTGAACTTCGGCAGTTCTTC
TRBV19	TRBJ2-2	TRBD1	CASSIGRPGTGDTGELFF	TGTGCCAGTAGTATAGGGAGACCAGGGACAGGGGACACCGGGGAGCTGTTTTTT
TRBV5-8	TRBJ1-4	TRBD1	CASSSGTVNFGDEKLFF	TGTGCCAGCAGCTCCGGGACAGTCAATTTCGGGGATGAAAAACTGTTTTTT
TRBV5-4	TRBJ2-3	TRBD2	CASSSVGAGGADTQYF	TGTGCCAGCAGCTCCGTAGGGGCGGGAGGGGCAGATACGCAGTATTTT
TRBV24-1	TRBJ2-1	TRBD2	CATSDPSGGSYNEQFF	TGTGCCACCAGTGATCCGAGCGGGGGCTCCTACAATGAGCAGTTCTTC
TRBV9	TRBJ1-5	TRBD1	CASSGQGGQPQHF	TGTGCCAGCAGCGGACAGGGTGGGCAGCCCCAGCATTTT
TRBV29-1	TRBJ2-1	-	CSVGRTSYNEQFF	TGCAGCGTTGGGCGGACTTCCTACAATGAGCAGTTCTTC
TRBV3-1/TRBV3-2	TRBJ2-3	-	CASSQSRKDTQYF	TGTGCCAGCAGCCAATCCAGGAAAGATACGCAGTATTTT
TRBV7-9	TRBJ1-6	-	CASGRAGNNSPLHF	TGTGCCAGCGGGCGGGCGGGGAACAATTCACCCCTCCACTTT